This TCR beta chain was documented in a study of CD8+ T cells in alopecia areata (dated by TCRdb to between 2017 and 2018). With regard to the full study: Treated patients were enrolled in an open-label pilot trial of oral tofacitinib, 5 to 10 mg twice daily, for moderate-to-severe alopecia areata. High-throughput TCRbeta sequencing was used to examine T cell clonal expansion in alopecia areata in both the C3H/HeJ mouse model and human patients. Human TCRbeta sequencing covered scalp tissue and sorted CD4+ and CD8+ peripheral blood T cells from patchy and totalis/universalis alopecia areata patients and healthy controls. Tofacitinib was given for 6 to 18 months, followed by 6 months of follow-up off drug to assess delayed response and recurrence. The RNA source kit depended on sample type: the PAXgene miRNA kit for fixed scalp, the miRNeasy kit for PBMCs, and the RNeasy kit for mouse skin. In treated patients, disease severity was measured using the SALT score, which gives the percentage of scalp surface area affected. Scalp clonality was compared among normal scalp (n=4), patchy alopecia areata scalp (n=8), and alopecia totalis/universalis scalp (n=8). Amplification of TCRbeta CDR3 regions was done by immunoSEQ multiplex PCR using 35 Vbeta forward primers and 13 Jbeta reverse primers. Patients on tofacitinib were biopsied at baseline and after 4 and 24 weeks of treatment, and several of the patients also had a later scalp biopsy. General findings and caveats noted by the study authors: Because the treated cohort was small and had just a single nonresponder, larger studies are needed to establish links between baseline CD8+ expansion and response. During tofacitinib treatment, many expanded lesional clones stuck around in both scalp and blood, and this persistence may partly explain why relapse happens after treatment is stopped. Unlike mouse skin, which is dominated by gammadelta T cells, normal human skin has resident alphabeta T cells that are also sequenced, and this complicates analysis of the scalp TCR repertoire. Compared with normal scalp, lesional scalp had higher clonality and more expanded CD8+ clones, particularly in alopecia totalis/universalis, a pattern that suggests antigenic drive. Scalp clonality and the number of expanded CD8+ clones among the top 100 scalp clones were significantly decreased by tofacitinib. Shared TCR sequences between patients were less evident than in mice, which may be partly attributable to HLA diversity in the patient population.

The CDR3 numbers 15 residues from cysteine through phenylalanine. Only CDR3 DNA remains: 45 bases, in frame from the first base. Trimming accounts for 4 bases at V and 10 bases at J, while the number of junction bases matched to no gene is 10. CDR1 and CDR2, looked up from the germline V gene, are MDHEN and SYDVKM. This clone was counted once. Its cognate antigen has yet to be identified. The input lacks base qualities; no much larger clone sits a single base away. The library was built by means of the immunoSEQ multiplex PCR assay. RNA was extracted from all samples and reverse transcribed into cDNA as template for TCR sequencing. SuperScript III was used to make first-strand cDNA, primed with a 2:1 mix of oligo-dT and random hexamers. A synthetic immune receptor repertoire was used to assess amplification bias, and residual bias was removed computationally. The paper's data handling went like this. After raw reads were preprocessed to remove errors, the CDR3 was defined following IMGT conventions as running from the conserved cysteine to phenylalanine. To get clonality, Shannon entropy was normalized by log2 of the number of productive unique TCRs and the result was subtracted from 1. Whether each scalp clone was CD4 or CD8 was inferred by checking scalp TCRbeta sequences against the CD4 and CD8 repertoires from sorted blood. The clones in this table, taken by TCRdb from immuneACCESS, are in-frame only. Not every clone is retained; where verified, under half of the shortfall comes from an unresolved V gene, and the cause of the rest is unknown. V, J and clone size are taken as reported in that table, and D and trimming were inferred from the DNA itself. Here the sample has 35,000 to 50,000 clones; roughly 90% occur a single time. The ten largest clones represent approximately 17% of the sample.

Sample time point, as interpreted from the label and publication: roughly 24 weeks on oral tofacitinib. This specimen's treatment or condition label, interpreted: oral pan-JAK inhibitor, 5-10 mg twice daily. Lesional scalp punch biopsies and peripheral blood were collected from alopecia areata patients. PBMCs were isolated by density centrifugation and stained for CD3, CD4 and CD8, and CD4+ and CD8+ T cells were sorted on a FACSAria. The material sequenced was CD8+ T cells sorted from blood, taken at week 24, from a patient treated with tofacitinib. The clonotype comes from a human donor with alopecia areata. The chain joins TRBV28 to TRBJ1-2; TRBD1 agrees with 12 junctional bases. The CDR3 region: CASSSRDRGRLPYTF. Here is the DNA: TGTGCCAGCAGTTCCCGGGACAGGGGGCGTTTACCCTACACCTTC.